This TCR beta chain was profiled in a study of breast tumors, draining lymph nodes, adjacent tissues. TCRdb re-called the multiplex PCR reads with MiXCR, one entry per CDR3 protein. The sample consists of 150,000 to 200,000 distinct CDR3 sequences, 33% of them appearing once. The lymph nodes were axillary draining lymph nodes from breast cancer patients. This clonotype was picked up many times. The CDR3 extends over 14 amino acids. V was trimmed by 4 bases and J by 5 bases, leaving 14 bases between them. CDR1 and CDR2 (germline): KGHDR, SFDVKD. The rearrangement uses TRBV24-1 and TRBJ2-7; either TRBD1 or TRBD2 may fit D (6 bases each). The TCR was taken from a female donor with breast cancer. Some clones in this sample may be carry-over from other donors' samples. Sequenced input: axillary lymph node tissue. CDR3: CATSDAGQSHEQYF. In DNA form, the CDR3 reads TGTGCCACCAGTGACGCGGGACAATCCCACGAGCAGTACTTC.